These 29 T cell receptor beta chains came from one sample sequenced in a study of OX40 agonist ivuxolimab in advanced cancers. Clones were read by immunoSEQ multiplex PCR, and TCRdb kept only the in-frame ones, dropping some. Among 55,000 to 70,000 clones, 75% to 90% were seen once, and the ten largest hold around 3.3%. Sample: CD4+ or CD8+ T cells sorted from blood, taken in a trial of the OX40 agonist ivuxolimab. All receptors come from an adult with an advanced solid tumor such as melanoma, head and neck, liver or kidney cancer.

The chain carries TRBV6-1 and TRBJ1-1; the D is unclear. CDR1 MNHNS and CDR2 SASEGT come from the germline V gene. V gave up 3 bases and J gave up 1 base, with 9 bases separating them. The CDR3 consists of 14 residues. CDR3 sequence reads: CASSDPPGNTEAFF. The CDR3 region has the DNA TGTGCCAGCAGTGACCCCCCGGGGAACACTGAAGCTTTCTTT.

DNA for the CDR3: TGTGCCAGCAGTTTATCGTCTTGGAGTGAGCAGTACTTC. Amino acid sequence: CASSLSSWSEQYF. This rearrangement joins TRBV27 to TRBJ2-7; D is unclear. The germline gives CDR1 MNHEY, CDR2 SMNVEV (reference sequence). V lost 0 bases, J lost 7 bases, and 10 bases lay in between. The CDR3 sequence is 13 residues long.

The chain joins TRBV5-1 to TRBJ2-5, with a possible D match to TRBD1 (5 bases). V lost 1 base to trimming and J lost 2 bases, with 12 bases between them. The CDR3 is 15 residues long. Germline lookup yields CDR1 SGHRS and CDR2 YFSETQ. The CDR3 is CASSLTGQLQETQYF. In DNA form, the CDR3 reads TGCGCCAGCAGCTTGACAGGACAACTACAAGAGACCCAGTACTTC.

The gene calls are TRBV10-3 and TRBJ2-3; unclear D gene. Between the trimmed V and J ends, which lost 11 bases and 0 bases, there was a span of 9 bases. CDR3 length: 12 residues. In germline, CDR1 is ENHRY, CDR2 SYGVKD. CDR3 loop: CAAQTSTDTQYF. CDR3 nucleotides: TGTGCCGCCCAAACTAGCACAGATACGCAGTATTTT.

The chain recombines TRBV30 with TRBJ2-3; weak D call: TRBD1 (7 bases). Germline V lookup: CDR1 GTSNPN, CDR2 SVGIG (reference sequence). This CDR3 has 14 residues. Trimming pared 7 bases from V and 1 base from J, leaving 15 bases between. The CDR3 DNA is TGTGCCTCGGGCACAGGGGAGGGCACAGATACGCAGTATTTT. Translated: CASGTGEGTDTQYF.

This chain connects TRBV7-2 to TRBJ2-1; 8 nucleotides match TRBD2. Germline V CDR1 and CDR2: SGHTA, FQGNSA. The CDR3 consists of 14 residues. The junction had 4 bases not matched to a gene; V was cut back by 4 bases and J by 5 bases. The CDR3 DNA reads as TGTGCCAGCAGCTGGACGGGGGGGAACAATGAGCAGTTCTTC. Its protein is CASSWTGGNNEQFF.

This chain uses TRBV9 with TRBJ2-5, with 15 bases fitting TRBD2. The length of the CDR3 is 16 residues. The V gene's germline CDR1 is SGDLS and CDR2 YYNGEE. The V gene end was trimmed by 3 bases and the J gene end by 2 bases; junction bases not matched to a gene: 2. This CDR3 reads CASSAGTSGGQETQYF. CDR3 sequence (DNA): TGTGCCAGCAGCGCAGGGACTAGCGGGGGGCAAGAGACCCAGTACTTC.

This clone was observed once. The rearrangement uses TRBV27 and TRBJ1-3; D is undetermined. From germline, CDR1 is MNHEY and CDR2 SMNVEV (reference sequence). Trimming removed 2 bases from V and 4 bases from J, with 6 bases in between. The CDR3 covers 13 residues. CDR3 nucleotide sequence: TGTGCCAGCAGTTTAATATGGGGAAACACCATATATTTT. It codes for CASSLIWGNTIYF.

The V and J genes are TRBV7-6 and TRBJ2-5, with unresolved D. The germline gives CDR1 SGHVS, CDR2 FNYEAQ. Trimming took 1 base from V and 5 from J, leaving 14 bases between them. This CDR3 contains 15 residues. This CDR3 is CASSLGLVGAETQYF. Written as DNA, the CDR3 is TGTGCCAGCAGCTTAGGACTGGTCGGAGCGGAGACCCAGTACTTC.

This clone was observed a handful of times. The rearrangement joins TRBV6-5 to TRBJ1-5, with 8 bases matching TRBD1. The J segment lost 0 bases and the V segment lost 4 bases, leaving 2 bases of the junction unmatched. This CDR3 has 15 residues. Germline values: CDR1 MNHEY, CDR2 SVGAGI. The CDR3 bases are TGTGCCAGCAGTTCACAGGGGGGTAGCAATCAGCCCCAGCATTTT. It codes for CASSSQGGSNQPQHF.

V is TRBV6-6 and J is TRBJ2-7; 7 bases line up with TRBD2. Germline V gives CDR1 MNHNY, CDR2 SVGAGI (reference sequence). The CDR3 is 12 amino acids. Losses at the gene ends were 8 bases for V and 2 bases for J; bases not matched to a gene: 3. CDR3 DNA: TGTGCCAGCCAGGGAGGGCCCTACGAGCAGTACTTC. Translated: CASQGGPYEQYF.

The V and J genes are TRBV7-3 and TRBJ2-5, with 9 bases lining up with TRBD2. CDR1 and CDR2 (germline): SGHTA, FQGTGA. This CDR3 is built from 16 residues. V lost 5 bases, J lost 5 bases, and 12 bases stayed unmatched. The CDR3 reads CASSPHPKRGAETQYF. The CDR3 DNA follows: TGTGCCAGCAGCCCCCACCCCAAGCGGGGGGCGGAGACCCAGTACTTC. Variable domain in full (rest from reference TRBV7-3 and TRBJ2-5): GAGVSQTPSNKVTEKGKYVELRCDPISGHTALYWYRQSLGQGPEFLIYFQGTGAADDSGLPNDRFFAVRPEGSVSTLKIQRTERGDSAVYLCASSPHPKRGAETQYFGPGTRLLVL.

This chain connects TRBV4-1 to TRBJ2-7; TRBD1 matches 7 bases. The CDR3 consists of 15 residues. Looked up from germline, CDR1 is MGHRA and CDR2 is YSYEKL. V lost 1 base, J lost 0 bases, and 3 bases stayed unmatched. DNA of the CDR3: TGCGCCAGCAGCCAAGGCAGGGGGAGCTCCTACGAGCAGTACTTC. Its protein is CASSQGRGSSYEQYF.

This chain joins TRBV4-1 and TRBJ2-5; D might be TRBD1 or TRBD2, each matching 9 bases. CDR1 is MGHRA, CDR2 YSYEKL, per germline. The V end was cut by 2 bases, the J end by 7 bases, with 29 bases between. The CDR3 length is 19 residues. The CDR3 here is CASSQPSGSRGGGQGTQYF. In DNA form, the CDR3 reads TGCGCCAGCAGCCAACCCTCCGGGAGTCGCGGGGGGGGACAGGGGACCCAGTACTTC.

The CDR3 loop reads CASSLSGGQGGYTF. CDR3 DNA sequence: TGTGCCAGCAGCTTAAGCGGGGGTCAGGGTGGCTACACCTTC. The chain has TRBV7-3 and TRBJ1-2; D is perhaps TRBD1 (5 bases). The CDR3 runs 14 residues. Germline V lookup: CDR1 SGHTA, CDR2 FQGTGA. V lost 1 base and J 7 bases, leaving 13 bases between the germline ends.

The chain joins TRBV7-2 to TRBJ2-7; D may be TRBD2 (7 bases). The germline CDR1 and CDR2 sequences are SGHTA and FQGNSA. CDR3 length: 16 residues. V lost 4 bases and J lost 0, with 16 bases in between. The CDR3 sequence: CASSSLQGGSSYEQYF. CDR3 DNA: TGTGCCAGCAGCTCCCTACAGGGAGGGAGCTCCTACGAGCAGTACTTC.

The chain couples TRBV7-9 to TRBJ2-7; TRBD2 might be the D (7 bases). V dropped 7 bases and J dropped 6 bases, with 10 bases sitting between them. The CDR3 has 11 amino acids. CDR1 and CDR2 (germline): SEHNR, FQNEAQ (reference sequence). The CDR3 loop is CASNRGGEQYF. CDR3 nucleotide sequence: TGTGCCAGCAATAGGGGGGGCGAGCAGTACTTC.

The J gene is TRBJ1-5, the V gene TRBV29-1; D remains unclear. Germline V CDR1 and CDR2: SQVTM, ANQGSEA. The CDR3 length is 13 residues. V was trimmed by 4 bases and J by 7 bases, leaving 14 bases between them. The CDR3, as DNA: TGCAGCGTTGGAGGTGGAGGAGAGCAGCCCCAGCATTTT. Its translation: CSVGGGGEQPQHF.

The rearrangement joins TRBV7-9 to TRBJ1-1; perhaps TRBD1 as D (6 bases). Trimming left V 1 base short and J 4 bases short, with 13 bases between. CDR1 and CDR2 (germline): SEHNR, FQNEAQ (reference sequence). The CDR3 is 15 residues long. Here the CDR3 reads CASSLDGGRGTEAFF. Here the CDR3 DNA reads TGTGCCAGCAGCTTAGACGGGGGCAGGGGCACTGAAGCTTTCTTT.

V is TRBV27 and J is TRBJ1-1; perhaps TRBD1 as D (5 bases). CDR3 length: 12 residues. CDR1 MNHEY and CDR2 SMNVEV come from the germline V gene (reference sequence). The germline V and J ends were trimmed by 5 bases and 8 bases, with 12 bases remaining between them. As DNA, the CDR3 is TGTGCCAGCAGTCCCCAGGGAGGGGAAGCTTTCTTT. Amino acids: CASSPQGGEAFF.

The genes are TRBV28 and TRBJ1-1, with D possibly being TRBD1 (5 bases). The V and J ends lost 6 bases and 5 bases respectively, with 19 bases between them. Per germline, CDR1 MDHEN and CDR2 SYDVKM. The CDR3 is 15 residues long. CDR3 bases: TGTGCCAGCAGCTCCGGGACTTCCCCAGGGACTGAAGCTTTCTTT. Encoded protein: CASSSGTSPGTEAFF.

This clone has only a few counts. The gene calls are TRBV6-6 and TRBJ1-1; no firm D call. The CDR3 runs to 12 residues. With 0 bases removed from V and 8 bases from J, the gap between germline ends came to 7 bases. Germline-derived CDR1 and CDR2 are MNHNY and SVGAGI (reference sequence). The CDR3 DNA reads TGTGCCAGCAGTTACTCGAAACTGGAAGCTTTCTTT. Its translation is CASSYSKLEAFF.

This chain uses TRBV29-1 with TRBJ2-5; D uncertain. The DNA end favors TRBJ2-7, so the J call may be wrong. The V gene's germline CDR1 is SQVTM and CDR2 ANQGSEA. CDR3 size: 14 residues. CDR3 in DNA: TGCAGCGTTGAGGTAGGGATTGGGGCCTACGAGCAGTACTTC. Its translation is CSVEVGIGAYEQYF.

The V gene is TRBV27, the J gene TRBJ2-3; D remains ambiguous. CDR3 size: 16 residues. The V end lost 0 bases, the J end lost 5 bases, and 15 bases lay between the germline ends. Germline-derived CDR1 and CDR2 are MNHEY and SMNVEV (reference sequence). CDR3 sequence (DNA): TGTGCCAGCAGTTTATCATACTCCCTGGCCAGAGATACGCAGTATTTT. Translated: CASSLSYSLARDTQYF.

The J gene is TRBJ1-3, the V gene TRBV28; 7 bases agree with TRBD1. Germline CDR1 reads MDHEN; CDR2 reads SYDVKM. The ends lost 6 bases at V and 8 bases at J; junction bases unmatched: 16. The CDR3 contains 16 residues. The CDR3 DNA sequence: TGTGCCAGCAGCGCCACCGGGACAGCGGGGGAGGACACCATATATTTT. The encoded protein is CASSATGTAGEDTIYF.

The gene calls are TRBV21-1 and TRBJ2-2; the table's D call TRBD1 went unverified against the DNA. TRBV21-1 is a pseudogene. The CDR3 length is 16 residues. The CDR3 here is CASSRKDRGGIGELFF. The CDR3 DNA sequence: TGTGCCAGCAGCAGGAAGGACAGGGGAGGTATCGGGGAGCTGTTTTTT.

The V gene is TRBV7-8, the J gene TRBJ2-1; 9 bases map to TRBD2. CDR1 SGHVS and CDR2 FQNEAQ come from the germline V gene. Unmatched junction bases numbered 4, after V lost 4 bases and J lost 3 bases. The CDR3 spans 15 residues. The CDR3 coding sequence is TGTGCCAGCAGCTCTAGCGGGGTGAACTACAATGAGCAGTTCTTC. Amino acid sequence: CASSSSGVNYNEQFF.

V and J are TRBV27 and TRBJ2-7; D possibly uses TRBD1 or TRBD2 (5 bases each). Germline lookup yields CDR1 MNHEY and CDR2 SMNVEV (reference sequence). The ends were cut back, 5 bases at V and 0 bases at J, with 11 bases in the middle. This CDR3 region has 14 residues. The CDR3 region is CASSGDRSSYEQYF. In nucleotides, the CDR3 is TGTGCCAGCAGTGGGGACCGTAGCTCCTACGAGCAGTACTTC.

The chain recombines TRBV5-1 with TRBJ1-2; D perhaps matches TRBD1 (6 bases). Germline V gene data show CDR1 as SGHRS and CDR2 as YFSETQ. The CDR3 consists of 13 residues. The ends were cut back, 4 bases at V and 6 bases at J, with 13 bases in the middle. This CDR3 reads CASSLIGGHGYTF. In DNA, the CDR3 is TGCGCCAGCAGCCTCATCGGGGGGCATGGCTACACCTTC.